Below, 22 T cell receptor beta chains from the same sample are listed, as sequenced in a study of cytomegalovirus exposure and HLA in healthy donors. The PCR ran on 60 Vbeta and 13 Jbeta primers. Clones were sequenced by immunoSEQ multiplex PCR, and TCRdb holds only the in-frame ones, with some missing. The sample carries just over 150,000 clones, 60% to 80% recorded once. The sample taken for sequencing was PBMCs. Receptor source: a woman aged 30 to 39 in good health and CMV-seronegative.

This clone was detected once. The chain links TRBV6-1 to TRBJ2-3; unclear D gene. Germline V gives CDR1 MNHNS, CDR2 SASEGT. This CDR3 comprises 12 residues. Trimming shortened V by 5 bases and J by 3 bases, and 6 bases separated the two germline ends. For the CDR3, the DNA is TGTGCCAGCAGTACCACAACAGATACGCAGTATTTT. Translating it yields CASSTTTDTQYF.

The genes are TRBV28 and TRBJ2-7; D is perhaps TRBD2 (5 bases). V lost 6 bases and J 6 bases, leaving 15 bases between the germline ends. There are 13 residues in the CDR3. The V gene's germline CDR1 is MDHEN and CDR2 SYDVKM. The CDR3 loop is CASSLPGRGEQYF. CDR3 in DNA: TGTGCCAGCAGCCTCCCCGGCCGGGGCGAGCAGTACTTC.

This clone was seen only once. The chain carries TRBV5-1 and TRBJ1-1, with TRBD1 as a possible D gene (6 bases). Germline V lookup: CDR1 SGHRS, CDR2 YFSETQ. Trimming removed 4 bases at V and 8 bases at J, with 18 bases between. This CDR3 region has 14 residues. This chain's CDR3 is CASSLTGTPTEAFF. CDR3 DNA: TGCGCCAGCAGCCTTACCGGGACACCTACAGAAGCTTTCTTT. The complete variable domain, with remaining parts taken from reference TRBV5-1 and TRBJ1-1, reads KAGVTQTPRYLIKTRGQQVTLSCSPISGHRSVSWYQQTPGQGLQFLFEYFSETQRNKGNFPGRFSGRQFSNSRSEMNVSTLELGDSALYLCASSLTGTPTEAFFGQGTRLTVV.

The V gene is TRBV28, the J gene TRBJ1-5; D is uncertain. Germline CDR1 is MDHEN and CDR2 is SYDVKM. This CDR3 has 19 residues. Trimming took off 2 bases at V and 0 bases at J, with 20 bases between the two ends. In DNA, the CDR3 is TGTGCCAGCAGTTTAAGTATCAGGCGGCGGGGTTATAGCAATCAGCCCCAGCATTTT. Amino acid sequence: CASSLSIRRRGYSNQPQHF.

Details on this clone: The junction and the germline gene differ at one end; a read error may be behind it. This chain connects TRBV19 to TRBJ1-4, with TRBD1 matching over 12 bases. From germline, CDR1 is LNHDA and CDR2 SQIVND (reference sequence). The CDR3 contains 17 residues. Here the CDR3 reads CTSSTMGQGAINEKLFF. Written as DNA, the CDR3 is TGTACCAGTAGTACCATGGGACAGGGGGCTATTAATGAAAAACTGTTTTTT.

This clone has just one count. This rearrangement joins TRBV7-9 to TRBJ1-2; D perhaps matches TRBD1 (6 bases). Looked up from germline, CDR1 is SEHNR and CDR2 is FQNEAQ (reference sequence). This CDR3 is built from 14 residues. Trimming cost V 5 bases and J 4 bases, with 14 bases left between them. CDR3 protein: CASSPLTGSYGYTF. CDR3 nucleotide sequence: TGTGCCAGCAGCCCTTTAACAGGGTCCTATGGCTACACCTTC.

CDR3 sequence (DNA): TGCGCCAGCAGCTTACGAGCAACTAATGAAAAACTGTTTTTT. As protein: CASSLRATNEKLFF. The chain carries TRBV5-1 and TRBJ1-4; D not resolved. The CDR3 totals 14 residues. Germline CDR1 reads SGHRS; CDR2 reads YFSETQ. Trimming removed 2 bases at V and 0 bases at J, with 5 bases between.

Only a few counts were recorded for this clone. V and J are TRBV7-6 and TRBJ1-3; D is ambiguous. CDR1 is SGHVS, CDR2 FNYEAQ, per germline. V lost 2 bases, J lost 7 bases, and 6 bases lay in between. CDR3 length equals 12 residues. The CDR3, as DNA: TGTGCCAGCAGCTTAAACTCTAACACCATATATTTT. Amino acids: CASSLNSNTIYF.

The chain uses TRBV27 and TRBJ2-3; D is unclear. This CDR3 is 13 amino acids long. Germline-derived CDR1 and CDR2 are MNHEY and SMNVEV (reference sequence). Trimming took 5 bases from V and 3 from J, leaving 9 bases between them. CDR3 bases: TGTGCCAGCAGTCATTCGGGTACAGATACGCAGTATTTT. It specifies CASSHSGTDTQYF.

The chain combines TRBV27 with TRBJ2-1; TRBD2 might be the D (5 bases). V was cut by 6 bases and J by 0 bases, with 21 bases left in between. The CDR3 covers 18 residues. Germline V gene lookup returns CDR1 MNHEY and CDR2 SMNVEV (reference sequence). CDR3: CASSQPRSSGSSYNEQFF. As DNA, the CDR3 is TGTGCCAGCAGCCAACCTCGAAGTAGTGGGAGCTCCTACAATGAGCAGTTCTTC.

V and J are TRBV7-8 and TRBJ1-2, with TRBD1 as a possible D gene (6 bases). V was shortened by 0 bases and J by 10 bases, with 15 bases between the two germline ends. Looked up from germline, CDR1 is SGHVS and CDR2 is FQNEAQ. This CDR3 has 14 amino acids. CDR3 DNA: TGTGCCAGCAGCTTAGCCGGACAGTCTAAAGACTACACCTTC. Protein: CASSLAGQSKDYTF.

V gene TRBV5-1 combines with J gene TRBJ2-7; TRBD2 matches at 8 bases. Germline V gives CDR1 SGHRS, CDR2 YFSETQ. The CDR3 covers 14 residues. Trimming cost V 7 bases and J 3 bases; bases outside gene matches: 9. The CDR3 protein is CASREGGVDYEQYF. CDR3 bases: TGCGCCAGCCGGGAGGGAGGGGTGGACTACGAGCAGTACTTC.

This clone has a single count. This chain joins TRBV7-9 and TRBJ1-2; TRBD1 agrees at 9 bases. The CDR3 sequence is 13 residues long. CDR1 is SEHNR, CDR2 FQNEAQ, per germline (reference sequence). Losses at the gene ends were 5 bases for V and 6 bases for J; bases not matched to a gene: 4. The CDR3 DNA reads TGTGCCAGCAGCCTGGGGACAGGGAATGGCTACACCTTC. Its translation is CASSLGTGNGYTF.

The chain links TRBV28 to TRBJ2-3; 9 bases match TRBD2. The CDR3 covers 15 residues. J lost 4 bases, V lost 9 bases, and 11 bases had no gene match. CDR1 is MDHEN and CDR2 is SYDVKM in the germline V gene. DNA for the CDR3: TGTGCCAGTTATAGCGGGGGTGGTTATTCAGATACGCAGTATTTT. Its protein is CASYSGGGYSDTQYF.

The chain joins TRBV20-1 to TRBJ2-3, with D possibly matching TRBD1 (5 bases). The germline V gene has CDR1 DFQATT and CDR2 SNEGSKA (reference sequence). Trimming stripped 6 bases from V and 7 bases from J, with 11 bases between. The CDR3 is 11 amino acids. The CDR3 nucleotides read TGCAGTGCACTCGACAGTAATACGCAGTATTTT. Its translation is CSALDSNTQYF.

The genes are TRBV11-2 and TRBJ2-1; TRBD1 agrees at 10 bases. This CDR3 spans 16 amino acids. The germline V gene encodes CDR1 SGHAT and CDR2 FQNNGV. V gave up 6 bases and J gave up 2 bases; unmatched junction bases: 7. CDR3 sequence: CASRPGTGVTYNEQFF. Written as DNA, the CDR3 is TGTGCCAGCAGACCCGGGACAGGGGTCACCTACAATGAGCAGTTCTTC.

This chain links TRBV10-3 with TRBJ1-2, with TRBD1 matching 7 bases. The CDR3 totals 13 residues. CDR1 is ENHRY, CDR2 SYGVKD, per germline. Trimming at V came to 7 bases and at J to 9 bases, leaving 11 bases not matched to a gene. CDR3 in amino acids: CAITLGQEDRYTF. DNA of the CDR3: TGTGCCATCACCCTAGGACAGGAGGATCGCTACACCTTC.

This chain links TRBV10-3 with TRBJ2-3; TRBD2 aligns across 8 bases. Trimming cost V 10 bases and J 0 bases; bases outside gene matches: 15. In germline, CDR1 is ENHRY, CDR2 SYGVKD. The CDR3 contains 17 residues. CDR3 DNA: TGTGCCACCATAGCGGGGACGATAATCACTAGCACAGATACGCAGTATTTT. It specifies CATIAGTIITSTDTQYF.

The CDR3 loop reads CASSFSTRRGTEAFF. CDR3 sequence (DNA): TGTGCCAGCAGCTTCTCGACCCGCCGGGGAACTGAAGCTTTCTTT. This rearrangement joins TRBV13 to TRBJ1-1; D call uncertain. The germline CDR1 and CDR2 sequences are PRHDT and FYEKMQ (reference sequence). This CDR3 comprises 15 residues. V lost 3 bases, J lost 5 bases, and 16 bases lay in between.

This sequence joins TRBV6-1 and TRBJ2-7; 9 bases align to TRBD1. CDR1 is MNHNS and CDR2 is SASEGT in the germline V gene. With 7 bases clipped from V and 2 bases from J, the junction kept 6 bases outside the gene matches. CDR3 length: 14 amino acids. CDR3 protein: CASTVGTGPYEQYF. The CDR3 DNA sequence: TGTGCCAGCACGGTCGGGACAGGGCCCTACGAGCAGTACTTC.

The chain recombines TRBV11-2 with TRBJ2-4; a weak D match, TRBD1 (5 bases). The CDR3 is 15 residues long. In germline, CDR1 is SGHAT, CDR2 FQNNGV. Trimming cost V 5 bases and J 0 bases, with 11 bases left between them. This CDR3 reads CASSPGHLAKNIQYF. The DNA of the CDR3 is TGTGCCAGCAGCCCTGGACACCTAGCCAAAAACATTCAGTACTTC.

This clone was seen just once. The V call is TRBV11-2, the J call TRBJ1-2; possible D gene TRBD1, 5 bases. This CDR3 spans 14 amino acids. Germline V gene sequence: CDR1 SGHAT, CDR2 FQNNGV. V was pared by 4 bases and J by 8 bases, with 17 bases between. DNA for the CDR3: TGTGCCAGCAGCTGGTGGGGGGTAGGAGAAGGCTACACCTTC. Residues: CASSWWGVGEGYTF.